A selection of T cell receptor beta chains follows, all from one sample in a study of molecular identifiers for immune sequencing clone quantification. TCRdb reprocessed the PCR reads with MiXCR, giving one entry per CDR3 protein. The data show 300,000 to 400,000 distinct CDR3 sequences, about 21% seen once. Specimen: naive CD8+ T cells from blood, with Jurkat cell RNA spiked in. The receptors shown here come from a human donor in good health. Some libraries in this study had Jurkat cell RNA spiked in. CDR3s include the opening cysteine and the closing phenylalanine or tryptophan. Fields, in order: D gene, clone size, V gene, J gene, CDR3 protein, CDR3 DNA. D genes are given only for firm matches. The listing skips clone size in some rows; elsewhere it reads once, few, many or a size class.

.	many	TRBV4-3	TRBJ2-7	CASSQAPGGYEQYF	TGCGCCAGCAGCCAGGCCCCTGGGGGGTACGAGCAGTACTTC
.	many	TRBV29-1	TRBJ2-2	CSVVTGSGELFF	TGCAGCGTTGTAACAGGGTCCGGGGAGCTGTTTTTT
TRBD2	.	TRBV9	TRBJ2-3	CASNTLLAGGTDTQYF	TGTGCCAGCAACACCCTACTAGCGGGGGGTACAGATACGCAGTATTTT
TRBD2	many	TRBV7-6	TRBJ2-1	CASSLENYGGSSYNEQFF	TGTGCCAGCAGCTTAGAAAATTATGGCGGGAGTTCCTACAATGAGCAGTTCTTC
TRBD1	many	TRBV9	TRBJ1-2	CASSLGGEEYGYTF	TGTGCCAGCAGCCTAGGGGGCGAGGAGTATGGCTACACCTTC
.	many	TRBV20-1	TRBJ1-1	CSARDTRTPNTEAFF	TGCAGTGCTAGAGATACTAGGACGCCGAACACTGAAGCTTTCTTT
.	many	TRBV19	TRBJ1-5	CASSTDISGEQPQHF	TGTGCCAGTAGTACTGACATCTCGGGCGAGCAGCCCCAGCATTTT
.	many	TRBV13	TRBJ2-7	CASSLGGLVDEQYF	TGTGCCAGCAGCTTAGGAGGGCTAGTCGACGAGCAGTACTTC
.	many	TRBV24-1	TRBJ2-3	CATSDWTESTDTQYF	TGTGCCACCAGTGATTGGACGGAAAGCACAGATACGCAGTATTTT
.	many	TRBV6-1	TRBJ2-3	CAALPLARTDTQYF	TGTGCCGCACTGCCTCTGGCGCGCACAGATACGCAGTATTTT
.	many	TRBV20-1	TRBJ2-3	CSARDPGSDTQYF	TGCAGTGCTAGAGACCCCGGATCAGATACGCAGTATTTT
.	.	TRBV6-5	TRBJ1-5	CASSPDRRPNQPQHF	TGTGCCAGCAGCCCTGACAGGAGGCCCAATCAGCCCCAGCATTTT
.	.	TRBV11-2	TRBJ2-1	CASRLAGVRNNEQFF	TGTGCCAGCAGGTTAGCAGGGGTTCGTAACAATGAGCAGTTCTTC
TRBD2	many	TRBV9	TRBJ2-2	CASTGEGIPGELFF	TGTGCCAGCACCGGGGAGGGGATCCCCGGGGAGCTGTTTTTT
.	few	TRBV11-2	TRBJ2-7	CASSLPEGITYEQYF	TGTGCCAGCAGCTTACCCGAGGGAATCACCTACGAGCAGTACTTC
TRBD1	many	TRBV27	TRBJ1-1	CASSSGTALTEAFF	TGTGCCAGCAGTTCCGGGACAGCCCTCACTGAAGCTTTCTTT
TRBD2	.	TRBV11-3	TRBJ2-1	CASSSGTSEFNEQFF	TGTGCCAGCAGCTCCGGGACTAGCGAGTTCAATGAGCAGTTCTTC
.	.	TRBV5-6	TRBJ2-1	CASSLAEGNNEQFF	TGTGCCAGCAGCTTGGCCGAGGGTAACAATGAGCAGTTCTTC
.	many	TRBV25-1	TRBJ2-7	CASSAGSTYEQYF	TGTGCCAGCAGTGCAGGGAGCACCTACGAGCAGTACTTC
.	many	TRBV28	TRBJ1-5	CASSLRGSDQPQHF	TGTGCCAGCAGTTTGCGGGGGTCGGATCAGCCCCAGCATTTT
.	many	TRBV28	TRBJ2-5	CASSFFGGTSYQETQYF	TGTGCCAGCAGTTTCTTTGGCGGGACGTCTTACCAAGAGACCCAGTACTTC
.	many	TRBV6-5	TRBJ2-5	CASRSRSRETQYF	TGTGCCAGCAGGAGTCGGAGTCGAGAGACCCAGTACTTC
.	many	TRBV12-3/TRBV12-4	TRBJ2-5	CASSLRHPAVWGGPETQYF	TGTGCCAGCAGTTTACGACACCCGGCCGTGTGGGGGGGCCCAGAGACCCAGTACTTC
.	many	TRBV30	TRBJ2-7	CAWSRSSYEQYF	TGTGCCTGGAGTCGGAGCTCCTACGAGCAGTACTTC
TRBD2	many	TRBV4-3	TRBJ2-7	CASSLDWAGASYEQYF	TGCGCCAGCAGCCTGGATTGGGCGGGAGCCTCCTACGAGCAGTACTTC
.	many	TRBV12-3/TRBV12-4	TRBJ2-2	CASSLGGLAGELFF	TGTGCCAGCAGTTTAGGAGGGCTCGCCGGGGAGCTGTTTTTT